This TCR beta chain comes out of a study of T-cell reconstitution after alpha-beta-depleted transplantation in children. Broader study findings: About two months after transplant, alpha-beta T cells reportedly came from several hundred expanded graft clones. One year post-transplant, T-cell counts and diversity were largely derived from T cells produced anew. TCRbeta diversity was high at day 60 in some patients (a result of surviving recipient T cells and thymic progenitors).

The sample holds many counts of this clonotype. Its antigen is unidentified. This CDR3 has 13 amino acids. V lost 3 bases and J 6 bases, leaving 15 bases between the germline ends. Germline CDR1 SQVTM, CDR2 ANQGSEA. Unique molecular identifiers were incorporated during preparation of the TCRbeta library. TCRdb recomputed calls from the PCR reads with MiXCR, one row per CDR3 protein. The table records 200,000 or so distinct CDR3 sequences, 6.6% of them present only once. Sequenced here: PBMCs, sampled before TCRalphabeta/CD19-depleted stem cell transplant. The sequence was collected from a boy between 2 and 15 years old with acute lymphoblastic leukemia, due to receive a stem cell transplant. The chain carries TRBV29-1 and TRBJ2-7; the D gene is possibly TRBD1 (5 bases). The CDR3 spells CSVEGQGNLEQYF. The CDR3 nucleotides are TGCAGCGTTGAGGGTCAGGGAAACCTCGAGCAGTACTTC.